This T cell receptor (beta chain) was profiled in a study of Ad26.COV2.S vaccination and SARS-CoV-2 variants. Overall study context: The Ad26.COV2.S arm of the COV1001 trial was where the donor was placed.

Concerning this clone: Its antigen is currently unknown.

The treatment was: some 19 received Ad26.COV2.S at low or high dose, single or two shots; roughly five received placebo; per-sample allocation not given. Material that was analyzed had been drawn on day 63 after the first vaccine or placebo injection. Cohort 1b enrolled adults aged 18-55 years in Boston. Study-wide points: Measures of TCR breadth and depth may have fallen short of total T cell responses. Following vaccination, spike-specific CD8+ and CD4+ T cell responses reportedly exhibited substantial breadth.

The CDR3 runs 14 residues. Germline V gene data show CDR1 as SGDLS and CDR2 as YYNGEE. Trimming pared 6 bases from V and 0 bases from J, leaving 12 bases between. TCRdb's copy holds only in-frame clones and misses some; the assay was immunoSEQ multiplex PCR. In the table there are about 410,000 clones, about nine tenths of which are singletons. The chain recombines TRBV9 with TRBJ1-2; D gene uncertain. The receptor was isolated from a person between 18 and 65 years old who received the Ad26.COV2.S COVID-19 vaccine or a placebo. The sample here was peripheral blood, taken in a trial of Ad26.COV2.S vaccine versus placebo. CDR3 sequence reads: CASNDQYSNYGYTF. The CDR3 nucleotides read TGTGCCAGCAACGATCAGTATTCTAACTATGGCTACACCTTC. The full variable domain, its missing parts supplied by reference TRBV9 and TRBJ1-2, is DSGVTQTPKHLITATGQRVTLRCSPRSGDLSVYWYQQSLDQGLQFLIQYYNGEERAKGNILERFSAQQFPDLHSELNLSSLELGDSALYFCASNDQYSNYGYTFGSGTRLTVV.